Given below is one T cell receptor (beta chain) in context. No antigen is known for it. The germline gives CDR1 LNHDA, CDR2 SQIVND (reference sequence). This CDR3 is 17 amino acids long. Between the trimmed V and J ends, which lost 9 bases and 4 bases, there was a span of 25 bases. This entry belongs to a study of cytomegalovirus exposure and HLA in healthy donors. 60 Vbeta and 13 Jbeta primers were used in PCR. As originally analysed: Unique TCR beta chains numbered about 80 million in a later analysis, with roughly 10 million shared. The method was immunoSEQ multiplex PCR; TCRdb's version includes in-frame clones alone and lacks a portion of them. That table is the source of V, J and clone size, and D and trimming were worked out from the DNA. The sample holds 130,000 or so clones, approximately 8.9% seen once. Study outcomes and limitations: It was only CMV serostatus that was available as immune exposure information.

The rearrangement links TRBV19 to TRBJ1-5, with D possibly being TRBD1 (6 bases). The material sequenced was PBMCs. The sequence was obtained from a woman aged 40 to 49 in good health and CMV-seropositive. CDR3 DNA sequence: TGTGCCAGATTCTACGATCGAGACAGGAGACCTAATCAGCCCCAGCATTTT. Its protein is CARFYDRDRRPNQPQHF.